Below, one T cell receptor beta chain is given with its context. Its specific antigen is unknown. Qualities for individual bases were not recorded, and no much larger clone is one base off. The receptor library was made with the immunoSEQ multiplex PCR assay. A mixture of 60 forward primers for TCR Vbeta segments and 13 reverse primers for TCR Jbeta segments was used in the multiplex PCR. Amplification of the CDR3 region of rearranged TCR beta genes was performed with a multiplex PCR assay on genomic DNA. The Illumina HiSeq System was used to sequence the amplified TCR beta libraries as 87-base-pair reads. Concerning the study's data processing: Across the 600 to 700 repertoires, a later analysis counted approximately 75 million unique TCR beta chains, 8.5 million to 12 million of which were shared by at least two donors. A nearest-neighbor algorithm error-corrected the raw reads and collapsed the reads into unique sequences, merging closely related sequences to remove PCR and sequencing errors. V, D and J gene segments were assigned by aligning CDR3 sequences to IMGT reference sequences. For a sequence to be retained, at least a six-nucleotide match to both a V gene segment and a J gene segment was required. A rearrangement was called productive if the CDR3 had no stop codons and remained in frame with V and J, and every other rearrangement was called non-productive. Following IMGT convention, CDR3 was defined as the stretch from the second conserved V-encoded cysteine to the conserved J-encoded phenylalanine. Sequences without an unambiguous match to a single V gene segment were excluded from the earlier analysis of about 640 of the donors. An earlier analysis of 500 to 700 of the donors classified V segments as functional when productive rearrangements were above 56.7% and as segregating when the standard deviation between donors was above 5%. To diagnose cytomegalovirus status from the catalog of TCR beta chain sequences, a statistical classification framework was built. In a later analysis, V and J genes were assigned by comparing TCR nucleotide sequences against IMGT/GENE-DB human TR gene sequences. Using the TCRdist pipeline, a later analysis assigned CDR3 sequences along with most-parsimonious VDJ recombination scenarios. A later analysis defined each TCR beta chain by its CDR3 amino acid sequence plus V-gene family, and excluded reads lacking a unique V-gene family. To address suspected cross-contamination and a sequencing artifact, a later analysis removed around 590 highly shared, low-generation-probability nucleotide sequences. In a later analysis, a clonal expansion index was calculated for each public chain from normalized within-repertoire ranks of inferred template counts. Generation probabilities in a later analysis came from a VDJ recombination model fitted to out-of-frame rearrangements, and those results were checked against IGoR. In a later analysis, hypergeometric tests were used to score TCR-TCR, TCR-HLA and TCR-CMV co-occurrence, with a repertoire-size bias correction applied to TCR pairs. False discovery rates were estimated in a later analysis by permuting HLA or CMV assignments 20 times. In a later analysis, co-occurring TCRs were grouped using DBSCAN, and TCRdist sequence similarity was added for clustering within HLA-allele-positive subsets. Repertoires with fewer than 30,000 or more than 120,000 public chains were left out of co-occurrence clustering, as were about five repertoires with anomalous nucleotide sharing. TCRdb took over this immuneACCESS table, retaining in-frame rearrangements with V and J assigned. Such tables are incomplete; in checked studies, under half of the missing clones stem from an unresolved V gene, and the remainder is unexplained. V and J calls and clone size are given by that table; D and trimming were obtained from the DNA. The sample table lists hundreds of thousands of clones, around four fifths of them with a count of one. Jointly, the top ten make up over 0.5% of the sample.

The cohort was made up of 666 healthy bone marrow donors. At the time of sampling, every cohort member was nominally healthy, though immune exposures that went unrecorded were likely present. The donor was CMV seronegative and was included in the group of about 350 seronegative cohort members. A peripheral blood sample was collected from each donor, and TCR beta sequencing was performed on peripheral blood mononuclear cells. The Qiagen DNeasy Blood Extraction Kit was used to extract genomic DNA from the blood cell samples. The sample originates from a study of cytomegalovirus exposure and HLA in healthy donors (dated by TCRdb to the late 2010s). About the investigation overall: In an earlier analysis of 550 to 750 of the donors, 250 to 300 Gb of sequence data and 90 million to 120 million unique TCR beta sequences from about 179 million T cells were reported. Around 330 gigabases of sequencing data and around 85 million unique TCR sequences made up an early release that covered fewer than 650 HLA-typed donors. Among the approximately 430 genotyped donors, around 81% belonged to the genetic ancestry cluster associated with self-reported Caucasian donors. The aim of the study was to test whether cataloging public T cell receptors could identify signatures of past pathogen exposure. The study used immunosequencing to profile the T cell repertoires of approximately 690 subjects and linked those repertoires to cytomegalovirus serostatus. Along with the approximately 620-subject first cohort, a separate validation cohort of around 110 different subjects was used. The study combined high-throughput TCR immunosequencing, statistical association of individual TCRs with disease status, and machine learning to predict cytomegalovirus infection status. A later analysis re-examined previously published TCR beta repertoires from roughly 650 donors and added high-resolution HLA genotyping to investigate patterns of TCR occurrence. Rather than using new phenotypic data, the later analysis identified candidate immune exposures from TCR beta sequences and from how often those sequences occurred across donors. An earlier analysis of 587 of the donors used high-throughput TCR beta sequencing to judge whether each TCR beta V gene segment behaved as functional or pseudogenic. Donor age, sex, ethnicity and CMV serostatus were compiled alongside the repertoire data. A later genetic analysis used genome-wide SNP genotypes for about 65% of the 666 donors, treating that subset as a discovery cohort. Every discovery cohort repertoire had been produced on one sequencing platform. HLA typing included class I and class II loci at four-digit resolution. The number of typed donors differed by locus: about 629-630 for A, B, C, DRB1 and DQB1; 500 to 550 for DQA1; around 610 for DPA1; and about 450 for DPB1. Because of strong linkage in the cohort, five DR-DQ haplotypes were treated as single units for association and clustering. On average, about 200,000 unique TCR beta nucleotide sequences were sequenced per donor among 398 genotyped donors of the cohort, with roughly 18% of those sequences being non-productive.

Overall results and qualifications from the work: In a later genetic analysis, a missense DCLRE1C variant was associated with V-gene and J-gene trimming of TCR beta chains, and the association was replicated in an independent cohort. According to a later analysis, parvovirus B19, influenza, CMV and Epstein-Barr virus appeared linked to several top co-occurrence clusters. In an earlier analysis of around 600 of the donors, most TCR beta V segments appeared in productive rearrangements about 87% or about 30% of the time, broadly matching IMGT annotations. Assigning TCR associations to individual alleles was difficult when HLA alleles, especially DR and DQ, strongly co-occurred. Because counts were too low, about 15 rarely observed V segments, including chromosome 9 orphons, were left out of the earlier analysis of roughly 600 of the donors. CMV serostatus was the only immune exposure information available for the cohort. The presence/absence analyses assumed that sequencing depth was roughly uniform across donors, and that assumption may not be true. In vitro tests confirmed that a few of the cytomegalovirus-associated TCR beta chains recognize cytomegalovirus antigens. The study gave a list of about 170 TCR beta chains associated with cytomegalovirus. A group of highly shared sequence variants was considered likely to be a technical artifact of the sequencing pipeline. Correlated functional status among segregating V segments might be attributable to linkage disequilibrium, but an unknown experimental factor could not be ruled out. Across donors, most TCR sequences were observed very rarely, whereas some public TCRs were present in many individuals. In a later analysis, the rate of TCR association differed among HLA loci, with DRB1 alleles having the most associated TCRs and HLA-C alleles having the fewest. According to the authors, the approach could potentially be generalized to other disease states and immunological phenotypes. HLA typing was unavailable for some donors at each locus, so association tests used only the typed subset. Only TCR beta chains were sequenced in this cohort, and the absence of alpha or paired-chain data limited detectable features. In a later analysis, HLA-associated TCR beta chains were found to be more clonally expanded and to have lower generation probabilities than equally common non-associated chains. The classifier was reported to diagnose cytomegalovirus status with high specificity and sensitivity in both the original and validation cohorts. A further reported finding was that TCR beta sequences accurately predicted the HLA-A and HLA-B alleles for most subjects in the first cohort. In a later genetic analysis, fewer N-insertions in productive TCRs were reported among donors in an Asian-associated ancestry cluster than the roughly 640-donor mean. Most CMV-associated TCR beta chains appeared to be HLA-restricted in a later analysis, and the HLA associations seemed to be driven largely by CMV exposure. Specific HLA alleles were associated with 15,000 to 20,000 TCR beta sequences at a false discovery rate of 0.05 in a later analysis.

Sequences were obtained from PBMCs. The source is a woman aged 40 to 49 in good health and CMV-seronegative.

This receptor carries the CDR3 CATTTGDEQYF. The DNA sequence reads TGTGCCACTACGACAGGGGACGAGCAGTACTTC. The V and J segments used are TRBV19 and TRBJ2-7, with 8 bases aligning to TRBD1. Relative to germline, V is missing 10 bases and J is missing 5 bases, with 4 bases of the junction outside any gene match. The CDR3 runs 11 amino acids, cysteine and phenylalanine included. Only the CDR3 DNA is retained, 33 bases long and in frame from the first base. CDR1 is given as LNHDA and CDR2 as SQIVND, both from the germline V gene (reference sequence).